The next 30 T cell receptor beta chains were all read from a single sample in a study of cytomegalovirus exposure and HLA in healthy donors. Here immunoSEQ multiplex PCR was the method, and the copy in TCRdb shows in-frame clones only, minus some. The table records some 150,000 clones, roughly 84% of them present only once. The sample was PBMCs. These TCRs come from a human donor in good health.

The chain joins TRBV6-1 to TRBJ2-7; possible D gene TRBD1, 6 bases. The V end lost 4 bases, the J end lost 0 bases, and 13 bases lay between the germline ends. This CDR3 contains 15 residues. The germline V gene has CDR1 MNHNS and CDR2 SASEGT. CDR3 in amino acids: CASSVQGGPSYEQYF. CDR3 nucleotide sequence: TGTGCCAGCAGTGTACAGGGCGGGCCCTCCTACGAGCAGTACTTC.

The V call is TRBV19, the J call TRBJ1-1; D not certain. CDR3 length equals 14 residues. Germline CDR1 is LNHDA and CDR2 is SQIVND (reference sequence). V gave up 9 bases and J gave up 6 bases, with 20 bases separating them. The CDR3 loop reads CARGRGSWVPEAFF. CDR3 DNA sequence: TGTGCCAGGGGTCGGGGTTCGTGGGTCCCTGAAGCTTTCTTT.

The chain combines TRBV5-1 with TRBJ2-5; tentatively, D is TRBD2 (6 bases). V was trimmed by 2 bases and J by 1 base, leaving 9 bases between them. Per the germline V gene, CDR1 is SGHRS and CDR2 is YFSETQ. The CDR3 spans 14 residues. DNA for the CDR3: TGCGCCAGCAGCTTCGGGGGTGGCCAAGAGACCCAGTACTTC. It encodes CASSFGGGQETQYF. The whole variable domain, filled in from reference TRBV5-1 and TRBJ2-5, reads KAGVTQTPRYLIKTRGQQVTLSCSPISGHRSVSWYQQTPGQGLQFLFEYFSETQRNKGNFPGRFSGRQFSNSRSEMNVSTLELGDSALYLCASSFGGGQETQYFGPGTRLLVL.

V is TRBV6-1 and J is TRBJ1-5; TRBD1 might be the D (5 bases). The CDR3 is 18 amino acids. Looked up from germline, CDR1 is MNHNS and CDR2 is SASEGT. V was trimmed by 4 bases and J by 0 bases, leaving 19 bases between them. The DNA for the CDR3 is TGTGCCAGCAGTGCATTAATTCCGACAGTTTATAGCAATCAGCCCCAGCATTTT. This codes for CASSALIPTVYSNQPQHF.

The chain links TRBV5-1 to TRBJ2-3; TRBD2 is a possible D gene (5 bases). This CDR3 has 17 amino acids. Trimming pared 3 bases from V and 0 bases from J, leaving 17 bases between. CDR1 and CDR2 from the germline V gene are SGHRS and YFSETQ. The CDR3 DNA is TGCGCCAGCAGCTCCCGATCTAGCTCCATTAGCACAGATACGCAGTATTTT. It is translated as CASSSRSSSISTDTQYF.

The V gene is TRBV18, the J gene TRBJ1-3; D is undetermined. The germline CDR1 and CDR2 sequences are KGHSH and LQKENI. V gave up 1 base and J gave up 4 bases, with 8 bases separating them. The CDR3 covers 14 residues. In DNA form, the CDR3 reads TGTGCCAGCTCACCACAAGAGGTCGGAAACACCATATATTTT. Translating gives CASSPQEVGNTIYF.

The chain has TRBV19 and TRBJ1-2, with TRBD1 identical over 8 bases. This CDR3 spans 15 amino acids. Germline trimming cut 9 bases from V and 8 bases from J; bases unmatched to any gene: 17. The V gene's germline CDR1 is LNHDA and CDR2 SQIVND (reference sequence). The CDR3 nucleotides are TGTGCCAGCAAACCCCGGGACAGGCCACTGGAAGGCTACACCTTC. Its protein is CASKPRDRPLEGYTF. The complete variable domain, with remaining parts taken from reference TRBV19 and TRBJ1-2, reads DGGITQSPKYLFRKEGQNVTLSCEQNLNHDAMYWYRQDPGQGLRLIYYSQIVNDFQKGDIAEGYSVSREKKESFPLTVTSAQKNPTAFYLCASKPRDRPLEGYTFGSGTRLTVV.

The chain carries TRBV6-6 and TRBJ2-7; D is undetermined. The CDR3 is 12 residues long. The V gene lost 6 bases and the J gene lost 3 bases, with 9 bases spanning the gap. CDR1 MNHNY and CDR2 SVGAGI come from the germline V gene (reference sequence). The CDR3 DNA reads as TGTGCCAGCAGCCAATCAGGCTACGAGCAGTACTTC. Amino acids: CASSQSGYEQYF.

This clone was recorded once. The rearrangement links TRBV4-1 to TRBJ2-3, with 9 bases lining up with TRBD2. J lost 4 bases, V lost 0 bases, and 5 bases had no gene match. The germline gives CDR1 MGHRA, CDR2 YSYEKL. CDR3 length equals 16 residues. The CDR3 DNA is TGCGCCAGCAGCCAAGATCGGCTAGCGGGATCAGATACGCAGTATTTT. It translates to CASSQDRLAGSDTQYF.

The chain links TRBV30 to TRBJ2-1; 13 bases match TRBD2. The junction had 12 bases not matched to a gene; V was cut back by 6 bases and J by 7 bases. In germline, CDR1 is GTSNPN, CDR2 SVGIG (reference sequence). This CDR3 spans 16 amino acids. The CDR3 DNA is TGTGCCTGTGCTTTTCTCCCGGGACTAGCGGGGAATGAGCAGTTCTTC. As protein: CACAFLPGLAGNEQFF.

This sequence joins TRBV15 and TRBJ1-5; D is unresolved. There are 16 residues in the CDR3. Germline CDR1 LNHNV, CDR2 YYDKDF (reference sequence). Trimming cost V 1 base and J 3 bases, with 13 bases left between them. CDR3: CATSRGAFIYNQPQHF. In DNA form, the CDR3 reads TGTGCCACCAGCAGAGGGGCTTTCATCTACAATCAGCCCCAGCATTTT.

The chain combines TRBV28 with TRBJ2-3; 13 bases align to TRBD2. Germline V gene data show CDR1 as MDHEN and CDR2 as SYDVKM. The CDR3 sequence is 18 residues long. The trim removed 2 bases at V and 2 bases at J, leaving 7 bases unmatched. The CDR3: CASSLAGGTSGDTDTQYF. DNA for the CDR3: TGTGCCAGCAGTTTAGCGGGAGGGACTAGCGGGGACACAGATACGCAGTATTTT.

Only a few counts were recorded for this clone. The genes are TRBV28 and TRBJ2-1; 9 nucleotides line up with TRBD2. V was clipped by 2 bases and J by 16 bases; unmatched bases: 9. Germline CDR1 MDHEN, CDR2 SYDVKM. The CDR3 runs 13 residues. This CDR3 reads CASSLVREGRHFF. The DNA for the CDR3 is TGTGCCAGCAGTTTAGTGCGGGAGGGCCGTCATTTCTTC.

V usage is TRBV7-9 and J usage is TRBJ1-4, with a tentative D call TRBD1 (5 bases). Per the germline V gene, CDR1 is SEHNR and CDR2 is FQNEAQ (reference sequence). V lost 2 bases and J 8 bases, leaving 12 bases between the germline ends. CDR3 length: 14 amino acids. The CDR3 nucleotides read TGTGCCAGCAGCTTAACCACAGGAAAGGAAAAACTGTTTTTT. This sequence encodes CASSLTTGKEKLFF. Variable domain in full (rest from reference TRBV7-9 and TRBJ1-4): DTGVSQNPRHKITKRGQNVTFRCDPISEHNRLYWYRQTLGQGPEFLTYFQNEAQLEKSRLLSDRFSAERPKGSFSTLEIQRTEQGDSAMYLCASSLTTGKEKLFFGSGTQLSVL.

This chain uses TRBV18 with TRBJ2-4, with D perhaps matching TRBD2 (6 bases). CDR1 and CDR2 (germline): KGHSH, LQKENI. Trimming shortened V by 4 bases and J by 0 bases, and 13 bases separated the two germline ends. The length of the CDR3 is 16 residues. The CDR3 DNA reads TGTGCCAGCTCACACTTGGGGGGACTAGCCAAAAACATTCAGTACTTC. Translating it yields CASSHLGGLAKNIQYF.

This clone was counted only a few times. The CDR3 sequence is CAWSRDSPNYGYTF. The CDR3 region has the DNA TGTGCCTGGAGCCGGGACAGCCCTAACTATGGCTACACCTTC. V usage is TRBV30 and J usage is TRBJ1-2; 7 bases map to TRBD1. Germline V CDR1 and CDR2: GTSNPN, SVGIG (reference sequence). The CDR3 is 14 residues long. The V and J ends lost 3 bases and 0 bases, in that order; junction bases with no gene match: 4.

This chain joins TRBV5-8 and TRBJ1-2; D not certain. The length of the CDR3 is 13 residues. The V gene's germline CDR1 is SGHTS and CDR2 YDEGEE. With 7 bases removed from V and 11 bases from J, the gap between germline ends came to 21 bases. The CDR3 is CASAFARAYPYTF. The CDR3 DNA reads TGTGCCAGCGCCTTCGCGAGGGCATACCCTTACACCTTC.

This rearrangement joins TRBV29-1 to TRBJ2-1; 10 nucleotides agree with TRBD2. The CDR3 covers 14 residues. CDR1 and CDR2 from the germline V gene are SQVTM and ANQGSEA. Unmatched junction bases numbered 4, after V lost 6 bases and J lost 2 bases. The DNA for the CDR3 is TGCAGCGTCGAGCGGGAGGGCCCCTACAATGAGCAGTTCTTC. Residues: CSVEREGPYNEQFF.

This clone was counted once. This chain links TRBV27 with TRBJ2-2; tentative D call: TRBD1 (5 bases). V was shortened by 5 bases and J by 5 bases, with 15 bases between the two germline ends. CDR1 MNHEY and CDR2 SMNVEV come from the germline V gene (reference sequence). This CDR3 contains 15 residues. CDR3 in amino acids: CASSAHPGRTGELFF. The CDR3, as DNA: TGTGCCAGCAGTGCCCATCCAGGGCGTACCGGGGAGCTGTTTTTT.

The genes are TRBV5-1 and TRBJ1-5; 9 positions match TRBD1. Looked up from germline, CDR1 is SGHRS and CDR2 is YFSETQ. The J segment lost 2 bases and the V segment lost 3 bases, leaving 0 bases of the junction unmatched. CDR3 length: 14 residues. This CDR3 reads CASSWTGGNQPQHF. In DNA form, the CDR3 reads TGCGCCAGCAGCTGGACAGGGGGCAATCAGCCCCAGCATTTT.

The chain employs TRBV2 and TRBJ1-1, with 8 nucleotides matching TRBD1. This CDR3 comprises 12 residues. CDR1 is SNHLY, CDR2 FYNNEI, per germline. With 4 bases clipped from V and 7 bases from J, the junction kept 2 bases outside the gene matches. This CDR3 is CASSGQGYEAFF. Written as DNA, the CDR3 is TGTGCCAGCAGTGGACAGGGGTATGAAGCTTTCTTT. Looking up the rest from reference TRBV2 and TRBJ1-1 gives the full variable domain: EPEVTQTPSHQVTQMGQEVILRCVPISNHLYFYWYRQILGQKVEFLVSFYNNEISEKSEIFDDQFSVERPDGSNFTLKIRSTKLEDSAMYFCASSGQGYEAFFGQGTRLTVV.

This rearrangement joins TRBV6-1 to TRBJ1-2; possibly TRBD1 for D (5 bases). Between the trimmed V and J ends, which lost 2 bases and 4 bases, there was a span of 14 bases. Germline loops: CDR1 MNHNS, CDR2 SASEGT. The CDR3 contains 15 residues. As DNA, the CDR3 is TGTGCCAGCAGTGAAAGTCACAGGAAACCCTATGGCTACACCTTC. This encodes CASSESHRKPYGYTF.

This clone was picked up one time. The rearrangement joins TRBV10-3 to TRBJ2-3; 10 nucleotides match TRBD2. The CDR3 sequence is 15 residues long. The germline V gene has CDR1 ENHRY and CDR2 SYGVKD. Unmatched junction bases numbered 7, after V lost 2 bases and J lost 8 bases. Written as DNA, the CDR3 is TGTGCCATCAGTGAGACTAGCGGGGTCTTAGGTACGCAGTATTTT. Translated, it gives CAISETSGVLGTQYF.

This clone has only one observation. The CDR3 DNA sequence: TGCGCCAGCAGCCAAGATCGTGACTCAGACACAGGGATGAACACTGAAGCTTTCTTT. Encoded protein: CASSQDRDSDTGMNTEAFF. The genes are TRBV4-1 and TRBJ1-1, with a possible D match to TRBD1 (6 bases). V gave up 0 bases and J gave up 0 bases, with 20 bases separating them. The CDR3 sequence is 19 residues long. The germline CDR1 and CDR2 sequences are MGHRA and YSYEKL.

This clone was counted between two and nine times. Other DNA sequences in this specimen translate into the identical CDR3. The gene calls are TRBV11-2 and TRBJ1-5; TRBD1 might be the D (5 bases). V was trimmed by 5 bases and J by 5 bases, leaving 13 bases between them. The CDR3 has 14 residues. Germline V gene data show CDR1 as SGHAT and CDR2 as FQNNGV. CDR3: CASSLDRGDQPQHF. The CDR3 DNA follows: TGTGCCAGCAGCCTCGACAGAGGAGATCAGCCCCAGCATTTT.

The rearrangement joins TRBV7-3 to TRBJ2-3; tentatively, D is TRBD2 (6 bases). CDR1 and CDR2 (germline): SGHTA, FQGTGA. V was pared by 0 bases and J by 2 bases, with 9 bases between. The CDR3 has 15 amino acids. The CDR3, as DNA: TGTGCCAGCAGCTTAACCGGCGGGAACACAGATACGCAGTATTTT. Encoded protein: CASSLTGGNTDTQYF.

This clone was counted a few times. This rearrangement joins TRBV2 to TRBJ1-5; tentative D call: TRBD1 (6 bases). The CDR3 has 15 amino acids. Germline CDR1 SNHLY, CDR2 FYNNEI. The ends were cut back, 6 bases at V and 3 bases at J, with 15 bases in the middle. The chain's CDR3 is CASRYGWGHNQPQHF. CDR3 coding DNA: TGTGCCAGCAGGTATGGTTGGGGGCACAATCAGCCCCAGCATTTT.

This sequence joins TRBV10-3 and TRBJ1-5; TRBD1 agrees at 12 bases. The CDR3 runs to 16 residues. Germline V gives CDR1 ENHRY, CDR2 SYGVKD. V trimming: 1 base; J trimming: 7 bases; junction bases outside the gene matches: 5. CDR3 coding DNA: TGTGCCATCAGTGAGTTTGGGACAGGGGGCAGCCAGCCCCAGCATTTT. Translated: CAISEFGTGGSQPQHF.

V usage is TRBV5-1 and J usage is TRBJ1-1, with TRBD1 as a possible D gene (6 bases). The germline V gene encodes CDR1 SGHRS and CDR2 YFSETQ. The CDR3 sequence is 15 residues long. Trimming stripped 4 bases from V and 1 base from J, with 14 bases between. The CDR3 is CASSPVRGRNTEAFF. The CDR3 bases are TGCGCCAGCAGCCCCGTAAGGGGGAGGAACACTGAAGCTTTCTTT.

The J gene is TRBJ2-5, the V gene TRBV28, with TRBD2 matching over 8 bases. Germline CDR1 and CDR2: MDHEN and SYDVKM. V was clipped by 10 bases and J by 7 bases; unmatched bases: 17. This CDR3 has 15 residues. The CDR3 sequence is CATSLAGGSMGTQYF. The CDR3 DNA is TGTGCCACCTCGTTGGCGGGAGGATCAATGGGGACCCAGTACTTC.